This is a list of T cell receptor beta chains from one sample in a study of a mutant IDH1 vaccine in newly diagnosed glioma. Clones were sequenced by immunoSEQ multiplex PCR, and TCRdb holds only the in-frame ones, with some missing. The table includes approximately 100,000 clones, approximately 90% detected once. This specimen consisted of PBMCs, obtained from a glioma patient treated with radiotherapy, temozolomide or both. The receptor source for this set is a woman in her forties or fifties with glioma. Both conserved end residues are part of each CDR3. D genes are given only for firm matches.

cdr3_aa: CASSRRDRVTDEQFF
cdr3_nt: TGTGCCAGCAGCCGCCGGGACAGGGTTACGGATGAGCAGTTCTTC
j_call: TRBJ2-1
cdr3_length: 15
d_call: TRBD1
v_call: TRBV4-2

cdr3_aa: CAISGDSAGDHEQFF
cdr3_nt: TGTGCCATCAGTGGCGACTCAGCGGGAGACCATGAGCAGTTCTTC
j_call: TRBJ2-1
cdr3_length: 15
d_call: TRBD2
v_call: TRBV10-3

cdr3_aa: CASSLGSGENTEAFF
cdr3_nt: TGTGCCAGCAGCTTAGGCTCCGGGGAGAACACTGAAGCTTTCTTT
j_call: TRBJ1-1
cdr3_length: 15
d_call: -
v_call: TRBV7-9

cdr3_aa: CASSPLDRENQPQHF
cdr3_nt: TGTGCCAGTAGCCCACTAGACAGGGAAAATCAGCCCCAGCATTTT
j_call: TRBJ1-5
cdr3_length: 15
d_call: TRBD1
v_call: TRBV19

cdr3_aa: CASRVAGTGKTEAFF
cdr3_nt: TGTGCCAGCAGGGTGGCAGGGACAGGGAAAACTGAAGCTTTCTTT
j_call: TRBJ1-1
cdr3_length: 15
d_call: TRBD1
v_call: TRBV28

cdr3_aa: CASRKTGGPYEQYF
cdr3_nt: TGTGCCAGCAGAAAGACAGGAGGTCCCTACGAGCAGTACTTC
j_call: TRBJ2-7
cdr3_length: 14
d_call: -
v_call: TRBV6-5

cdr3_aa: CASSQEEVVSNQPQHF
cdr3_nt: TGCGCCAGCAGCCAAGAGGAGGTTGTGAGCAATCAGCCCCAGCATTTT
j_call: TRBJ1-5
cdr3_length: 16
d_call: -
v_call: TRBV4-1

cdr3_aa: CSAAGGVGYTF
cdr3_nt: TGCAGTGCCGCCGGGGGCGTTGGCTACACCTTC
j_call: TRBJ1-2
cdr3_length: 11
d_call: -
v_call: TRBV20-1

cdr3_aa: CARGDPSAGNEQFF
cdr3_nt: TGTGCCAGAGGGGATCCTAGCGCGGGCAATGAGCAGTTCTTC
j_call: TRBJ2-1
cdr3_length: 14
d_call: -
v_call: TRBV2

cdr3_aa: CASTPTGTSAETQYF
cdr3_nt: TGTGCCAGCACCCCCACCGGGACTAGCGCAGAGACCCAGTACTTC
j_call: TRBJ2-5
cdr3_length: 15
d_call: TRBD2
v_call: TRBV7-9